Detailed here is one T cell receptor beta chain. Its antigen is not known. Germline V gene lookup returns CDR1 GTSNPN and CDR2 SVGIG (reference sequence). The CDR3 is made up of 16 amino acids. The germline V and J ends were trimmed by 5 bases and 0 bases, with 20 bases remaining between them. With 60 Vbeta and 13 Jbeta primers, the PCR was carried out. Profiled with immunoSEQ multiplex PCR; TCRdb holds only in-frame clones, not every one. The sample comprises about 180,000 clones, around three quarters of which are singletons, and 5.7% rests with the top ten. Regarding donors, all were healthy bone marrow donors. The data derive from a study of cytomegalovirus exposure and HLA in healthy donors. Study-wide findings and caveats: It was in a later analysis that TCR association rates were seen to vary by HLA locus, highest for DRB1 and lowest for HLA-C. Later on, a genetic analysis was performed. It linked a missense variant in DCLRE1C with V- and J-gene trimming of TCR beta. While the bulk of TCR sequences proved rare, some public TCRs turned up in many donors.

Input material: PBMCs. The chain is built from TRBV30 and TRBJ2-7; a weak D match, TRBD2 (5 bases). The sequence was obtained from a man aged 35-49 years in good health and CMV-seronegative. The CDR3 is CAWGRRYLSSSYEQYF. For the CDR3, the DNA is TGTGCCTGGGGACGGAGGTATCTTTCAAGCTCCTACGAGCAGTACTTC.